The 23 T cell receptor beta chains in this list originate from one sample, sequenced in a study of shared clonotypes between healthy human individuals (dated by TCRdb to 2018 to 2020). Libraries were made using the immunoSEQ multiplex PCR assay. This immuneACCESS table, as held by TCRdb, lists in-frame sequences with V and J called but not all clones. Of the missing ones, under half trace to an unresolved V gene in checked studies; the others have no known cause. In this sample the table shows around 690,000 clones, around 91% of which occur a single time. 30% to 40% of the sample is in the top ten clones. Material for sequencing was memory CD8+ T cells from PBMCs. The cell subset or site label, as the study defines it: CD45RO+ cells pooled with CCR7-negative TemRA cells. These receptor sequences come from a man between 18 and 29 years old in good health. Some clones in this sample may be carry-over from other donors' samples.

The V and J genes are TRBV9 and TRBJ2-1, with D tentatively TRBD1 or TRBD2 (5 bases each). V lost 0 bases and J lost 6, with 7 bases in between. The CDR3 extends over 13 amino acids. The V gene's germline CDR1 is SGDLS and CDR2 YYNGEE. DNA for the CDR3: TGTGCCAGCAGCGTAGTGGGGGTCAATGAGCAGTTCTTC. The encoded protein is CASSVVGVNEQFF.

The sample holds one count of this clone. CDR3 sequence (DNA): TGTGCCAGCAACCCCCGGGGACTAGCGGACTACAATGAGCAGTTCTTC. This translates into CASNPRGLADYNEQFF. The chain links TRBV9 to TRBJ2-1; TRBD2 matches at 11 bases. This CDR3 spans 16 amino acids. The germline V gene encodes CDR1 SGDLS and CDR2 YYNGEE. V trimming: 6 bases; J trimming: 3 bases; junction bases outside the gene matches: 8.

The chain combines TRBV18 with TRBJ2-7, with 9 bases lining up with TRBD1. V shed 3 bases, J shed 6 bases, and the junction held 3 bases outside the gene matches. The germline V gene has CDR1 KGHSH and CDR2 LQKENI. This CDR3 spans 13 amino acids. The CDR3 sequence: CASSPDRGIEQYF. DNA for the CDR3: TGTGCCAGCTCACCGGACAGGGGAATCGAGCAGTACTTC.

V is TRBV5-4 and J is TRBJ1-1, with D uncertain. The V end lost 4 bases, the J end lost 4 bases, and 8 bases lay between the germline ends. Germline V gene sequence: CDR1 SGHNT, CDR2 YYREEE (reference sequence). The length of the CDR3 is 12 residues. CDR3 loop: CASSISRTEAFF. As DNA, the CDR3 is TGTGCCAGCAGCATATCCCGCACTGAAGCTTTCTTT. The variable domain in full, with the rest retrieved from reference TRBV5-4 and TRBJ1-1, is ETGVTQSPTHLIKTRGQQVTLRCSSQSGHNTVSWYQQALGQGPQFIFQYYREEENGRGNFPPRFSGLQFPNYSSELNVNALELDDSALYLCASSISRTEAFFGQGTRLTVV.

The chain recombines TRBV4-3 with TRBJ2-3; possible D gene TRBD1, 5 bases. The germline V gene encodes CDR1 LGHNA and CDR2 YSLEER. V lost 0 bases and J 2 bases, leaving 12 bases between the germline ends. The CDR3 is 16 amino acids. This CDR3 is CASSQEEVRATDTQYF. The CDR3 DNA reads TGCGCCAGCAGCCAAGAAGAGGTCAGGGCCACAGATACGCAGTATTTT.

This chain links TRBV5-8 with TRBJ1-2; D remains ambiguous. Trimming cost V 4 bases and J 5 bases, with 9 bases left between them. CDR1 is SGHTS, CDR2 YDEGEE, per germline. The CDR3 consists of 12 residues. CDR3 sequence (DNA): TGTGCCAGCAGCCCCCTCTCTTATGGCTACACCTTC. Translated: CASSPLSYGYTF.

A single count supports this clone. V gene TRBV21-1 combines with J gene TRBJ2-7; the table gives TRBD2 as D, unverified against the DNA. TRBV21-1 is labeled a pseudogene. The CDR3 runs to 17 residues. The CDR3 reads CASSNGGLAGPSYEQYF. The CDR3 nucleotides read TGTGCCAGCAGCAATGGGGGACTAGCGGGACCTTCCTACGAGCAGTACTTC.

This chain connects TRBV7-2 to TRBJ2-7; D possibly corresponds to TRBD2 (6 bases). The CDR3 is made up of 16 amino acids. Trimming removed 5 bases at V and 0 bases at J, with 17 bases between. The germline V gene encodes CDR1 SGHTA and CDR2 FQGNSA. CDR3 amino acids: CASSRTRLVSSYEQYF. CDR3 coding DNA: TGTGCCAGCAGCCGTACCCGACTAGTGTCCTCCTACGAGCAGTACTTC.

J is TRBJ2-1 and V is TRBV11-2, with D perhaps matching TRBD1 (6 bases). Per germline, CDR1 SGHAT and CDR2 FQNNGV. V dropped 5 bases and J dropped 6 bases, with 17 bases sitting between them. The CDR3 loop spans 15 amino acids. CDR3 in DNA: TGTGCCAGCAGCCTTCGGTGGGGGCCCTTCAATGAGCAGTTCTTC. Protein product: CASSLRWGPFNEQFF.

The chain is built from TRBV7-9 and TRBJ1-4; possibly TRBD1 for D (6 bases). The CDR3 contains 13 residues. The V and J ends lost 6 bases and 12 bases respectively, with 17 bases between them. Germline V lookup: CDR1 SEHNR, CDR2 FQNEAQ (reference sequence). CDR3 DNA sequence: TGTGCCAGCAGAGACTCGGGACATCTTGAACTGTTTTTT. It encodes CASRDSGHLELFF. Combining the CDR3 with reference TRBV7-9 and TRBJ1-4 gives the whole variable domain DTGVSQNPRHKITKRGQNVTFRCDPISEHNRLYWYRQTLGQGPEFLTYFQNEAQLEKSRLLSDRFSAERPKGSFSTLEIQRTEQGDSAMYLCASRDSGHLELFFGSGTQLSVL.

V is TRBV7-2 and J is TRBJ2-1; maybe TRBD1 (8 bases). The length of the CDR3 is 16 residues. Germline V gene sequence: CDR1 SGHTA, CDR2 FQGNSA. Between the trimmed V and J ends, which lost 7 bases and 9 bases, there was a span of 25 bases. CDR3 coding DNA: TGTGCCAGCACCGGCCTCGGGGGACAGGTAGCGGGTGAGCAGTTCTTC. Translation: CASTGLGGQVAGEQFF.

In its sample, this clone was seen a few times. Other nucleotide sequences from this sample produce the same CDR3. The CDR3 protein is CASSVGGENTEAFF. The CDR3 DNA reads TGTGCCAGCAGCGTAGGCGGGGAGAACACTGAAGCTTTCTTT. The chain joins TRBV9 to TRBJ1-1; the D is unclear. Germline assignment: CDR1 SGDLS and CDR2 YYNGEE. V was clipped by 0 bases and J by 1 base, with 7 bases between them. This CDR3 is built from 14 residues.

The chain employs TRBV19 and TRBJ2-3; maybe TRBD2 (6 bases). The V end was cut by 10 bases, the J end by 1 base, with 12 bases between. Germline loops: CDR1 LNHDA, CDR2 SQIVND (reference sequence). The CDR3 is made up of 13 amino acids. DNA of the CDR3: TGTGCCACTAGCGCACAAGGCACAGATACGCAGTATTTT. Encoded protein: CATSAQGTDTQYF. Combining the CDR3 with reference TRBV19 and TRBJ2-3 gives the whole variable domain DGGITQSPKYLFRKEGQNVTLSCEQNLNHDAMYWYRQDPGQGLRLIYYSQIVNDFQKGDIAEGYSVSREKKESFPLTVTSAQKNPTAFYLCATSAQGTDTQYFGPGTRLTVL.

This clone has only one observation. The chain carries TRBV27 and TRBJ2-7; no definite D call. V dropped 8 bases and J dropped 5 bases, with 13 bases sitting between them. The V gene's germline CDR1 is MNHEY and CDR2 SMNVEV (reference sequence). There are 12 residues in the CDR3. CDR3 bases: TGTGCCAGCGGCACCCCCGGTAACGAGCAGTACTTC. Its translation is CASGTPGNEQYF.

The chain combines TRBV14 with TRBJ1-2; TRBD1 matches 11 bases. The CDR3 runs to 14 residues. Germline values: CDR1 SGHDN, CDR2 FVKESK. The ends lost 3 bases at V and 7 bases at J; junction bases unmatched: 4. The CDR3, as DNA: TGTGCCAGCAGCCACGGACAGGGGGCGGGTGGCTACACCTTC. This translates into CASSHGQGAGGYTF.

This chain connects TRBV6-1 to TRBJ1-1; a possible D gene is TRBD1 (6 bases). The ends were cut back, 3 bases at V and 1 base at J, with 6 bases in the middle. The CDR3 covers 13 residues. CDR1 and CDR2 (germline): MNHNS, SASEGT. Here the CDR3 reads CASSETGNTEAFF. Here the CDR3 DNA reads TGTGCCAGCAGTGAGACAGGGAACACTGAAGCTTTCTTT.

This rearrangement joins TRBV5-6 to TRBJ1-1; D possibly corresponds to TRBD1 (6 bases). The V and J ends lost 2 bases and 12 bases respectively, with 17 bases between them. CDR1 is SGHDT, CDR2 YYEEEE, per germline. This CDR3 contains 13 residues. CDR3 DNA sequence: TGTGCCAGCAGCTTCTTTCGGGGGGGCGAAACTTTCTTT. Its protein is CASSFFRGGETFF.

This chain links TRBV15 with TRBJ2-1; D is unclear. Germline values: CDR1 LNHNV, CDR2 YYDKDF (reference sequence). V gave up 1 base and J gave up 5 bases, with 6 bases separating them. The CDR3 spans 13 residues. The CDR3 DNA follows: TGTGCCACCAGCAGAGGGTGGAACAATGAGCAGTTCTTC. This translates into CATSRGWNNEQFF.

The V and J genes are TRBV27 and TRBJ2-5; TRBD1 matches at 7 bases. Germline CDR1 and CDR2: MNHEY and SMNVEV (reference sequence). The ends lost 5 bases at V and 1 base at J; junction bases unmatched: 7. The CDR3 is made up of 15 amino acids. CDR3 loop: CASSTITGAQETQYF. The CDR3 coding sequence is TGTGCCAGCAGTACAATAACAGGGGCCCAAGAGACCCAGTACTTC.

This sequence joins TRBV7-9 and TRBJ1-2, with D possibly being TRBD1 (5 bases). CDR1 SEHNR and CDR2 FQNEAQ come from the germline V gene (reference sequence). Trimming stripped 2 bases from V and 8 bases from J, with 21 bases between. The CDR3 spans 16 residues. The CDR3 DNA reads as TGTGCCAGCAGCTTACTGACAGAAACTATCTCGGGGGGCTACACCTTC. Translating gives CASSLLTETISGGYTF.

This clone is a singleton in its sample. The V call is TRBV6-1, the J call TRBJ2-7; D may be TRBD2 (6 bases). CDR3 length equals 13 residues. V was cut by 8 bases and J by 9 bases, with 20 bases left in between. Germline CDR1 and CDR2: MNHNS and SASEGT. Here the CDR3 reads CASLGGRLSGQYF. Written as DNA, the CDR3 is TGTGCCAGCCTTGGTGGGAGGTTATCCGGGCAGTACTTC.

The J gene is TRBJ1-5, the V gene TRBV4-1, with 7 nucleotides matching TRBD1. CDR1 and CDR2 from the germline V gene are MGHRA and YSYEKL. Losses at the gene ends were 5 bases for V and 2 bases for J; bases not matched to a gene: 12. This CDR3 region has 17 residues. The CDR3 is CASSEGGRPEGNQPQHF. CDR3 DNA: TGCGCCAGCAGCGAAGGGGGCAGACCCGAGGGCAATCAGCCCCAGCATTTT.

The rearrangement links TRBV4-1 to TRBJ2-7; D possibly uses TRBD1 or TRBD2 (5 bases each). Per germline, CDR1 MGHRA and CDR2 YSYEKL. Trimming pared 2 bases from V and 6 bases from J, leaving 11 bases between. The CDR3 sequence is 13 residues long. The CDR3 sequence is CASSQITGPEQYF. CDR3 in DNA: TGCGCCAGCAGCCAAATTACGGGGCCCGAGCAGTACTTC.